This T cell receptor (beta chain) was captured in a study of shared clonotypes between healthy human individuals. Study in general: Used for every donor were three CD4 naive, three CD4 memory, two CD8 naive and one CD8 memory plate.

Trimming pared 2 bases from V and 3 bases from J, leaving 8 bases between. The CDR3 has 14 residues. Looked up from germline, CDR1 is SGHRS and CDR2 is YFSETQ. TCRdb's copy holds only in-frame clones and misses some; the assay was immunoSEQ multiplex PCR. The table includes roughly 2 million clones, about 95% detected once. The specimen was naive CD4+ T cells sorted from blood. Subset here: CD45RA+ positively selected. The clonotype comes from a man younger than 35 in good health. The rearrangement joins TRBV5-1 to TRBJ1-4; D call uncertain. CDR3 residues: CASSFFGANEKLFF. CDR3 nucleotide sequence: TGCGCCAGCAGCTTCTTCGGGGCTAATGAAAAACTGTTTTTT.